These 29 T cell receptor beta chains share one sample of origin, sequenced in a study of T-cell reconstitution after alpha-beta-depleted transplantation in children. TCRbeta library preparation incorporated unique molecular identifiers. TCRdb recomputed calls from the PCR reads with MiXCR, one row per CDR3 protein. This sample has a few hundred thousand distinct CDR3 sequences, with 10% to 15% found just once. The sequencing used PBMCs, mostly from graft donor cells, collected 360 days after TCRalphabeta/CD19-depleted stem cell transplant. These receptors all come from a male patient aged 5 to 17 who had a stem cell transplant for acute myeloid leukemia, so the T cells may come from the graft donor.

The rearrangement joins TRBV29-1 to TRBJ2-7; 9 bases match TRBD1. The CDR3 contains 16 residues. Trimming removed 1 base from V and 0 bases from J; junction bases left unmatched: 7. The V gene's germline CDR1 is SQVTM and CDR2 ANQGSEA. In nucleotides, the CDR3 is TGCAGCGTTGAAGGTGTCCGGGACAGGGACTCCTACGAGCAGTACTTC. It codes for CSVEGVRDRDSYEQYF.

CDR3 sequence (DNA): TGCAGCGGGGTGGGAGGACGAACCGGGGAGCTGTTTTTT. It encodes CSGVGGRTGELFF. J is TRBJ2-2 and V is TRBV29-1; TRBD2 is a possible D gene (6 bases). Germline V CDR1 and CDR2: SQVTM, ANQGSEA. V lost 7 bases and J lost 5, with 14 bases in between. The CDR3 runs to 13 residues.

This sequence joins TRBV20-1 and TRBJ2-1; D is perhaps TRBD1 (6 bases). The germline gives CDR1 DFQATT, CDR2 SNEGSKA (reference sequence). With 6 bases removed from V and 7 bases from J, the gap between germline ends came to 13 bases. The CDR3 contains 12 residues. The CDR3 region has the DNA TGCAGTGCGGGTGGGGGCGGTAATGAGCAGTTCTTC. Protein: CSAGGGGNEQFF.

This chain links TRBV18 with TRBJ2-5, with D possibly being TRBD1 (8 bases). The germline V gene has CDR1 KGHSH and CDR2 LQKENI. Deletions cut 0 bases from V and 2 bases from J, with 13 bases between. This CDR3 has 16 residues. CDR3 in amino acids: CASSPPNRGGQETQYF. The CDR3 nucleotides read TGTGCCAGCTCACCACCGAACAGGGGGGGTCAAGAGACCCAGTACTTC.

This clonotype was counted at least ten times. The chain has TRBV6-5 and TRBJ2-7; possibly TRBD2 for D (6 bases). Per the germline V gene, CDR1 is MNHEY and CDR2 is SVGAGI. The CDR3 is 15 amino acids. V lost 3 bases and J 4 bases, leaving 16 bases between the germline ends. This CDR3 is CASSYYAGLGYEQYF. The CDR3 DNA follows: TGTGCCAGCAGTTATTATGCGGGGTTGGGTTACGAGCAGTACTTC.

This clonotype was counted a few times. This chain links TRBV28 with TRBJ1-5, with D unresolved. The CDR3 has 16 amino acids. V lost 3 bases to trimming and J lost 1 base, with 13 bases between them. Germline V gene data show CDR1 as MDHEN and CDR2 as SYDVKM. This chain's CDR3 is CASSLFRLGSNQPQHF. The CDR3 DNA reads as TGTGCCAGCAGTTTGTTTCGGTTGGGGAGCAATCAGCCCCAGCATTTT.

This chain connects TRBV12-3 or TRBV12-4 to TRBJ2-7; tentatively, D is TRBD2 (6 bases). The CDR3 totals 18 residues. Trimming stripped 2 bases from V and 2 bases from J, with 22 bases between. For the CDR3, the DNA is TGTGCCAGCAGTTTACCTCCGGGACTGACTACGTCGACCTACGAGCAGTACTTC. Protein product: CASSLPPGLTTSTYEQYF.

The chain employs TRBV2 and TRBJ2-3; maybe TRBD2 (7 bases). Germline CDR1 reads SNHLY; CDR2 reads FYNNEI. Trimming pared 6 bases from V and 6 bases from J, leaving 19 bases between. This CDR3 contains 15 residues. CDR3 in DNA: TGTGCCAGCAGCCTAAGAGGGGGGGGCCCGGATACGCAGTATTTT. It is translated as CASSLRGGGPDTQYF.

This chain connects TRBV12-3 or TRBV12-4 to TRBJ2-3; D might be TRBD2 (6 bases). V was clipped by 5 bases and J by 6 bases, with 12 bases between them. The CDR3 sequence is 13 residues long. The CDR3 DNA reads as TGTGCCAGCAGTGATGCGGGGATGGATACGCAGTATTTT. Its protein product is CASSDAGMDTQYF.

A single count supports this clonotype. Being one base from a much bigger clone, this may be a read error. This CDR3 is missing its conserved last phenylalanine or tryptophan, likely due to a read error. The CDR3 spells CASSFDEVRETASYEQYL. CDR3 sequence (DNA): TGTGCCAGCAGTTTCGACGAGGTGAGGGAGACCGCCTCCTACGAGCAGTACTTA. The chain couples TRBV28 to TRBJ2-7; perhaps TRBD2 as D (5 bases). Trimming stripped 3 bases from V and 0 bases from J, with 21 bases between. This CDR3 is 18 amino acids long. From germline, CDR1 is MDHEN and CDR2 SYDVKM.

The rearrangement uses TRBV6-1 and TRBJ1-2, with D possibly being TRBD1 (5 bases). Trimming removed 6 bases at V and 5 bases at J, with 10 bases between. The CDR3 runs 12 residues. Germline V gene lookup returns CDR1 MNHNS and CDR2 SASEGT. The CDR3 coding sequence is TGTGCCAGCAGGGACATGGCATATGGCTACACCTTC. Its protein is CASRDMAYGYTF.

The V call is TRBV24-1, the J call TRBJ2-1, with D perhaps assigned TRBD1 or TRBD2 (7 bases each). Between the trimmed V and J ends, which lost 9 bases and 1 base, there was a span of 15 bases. Per the germline V gene, CDR1 is KGHDR and CDR2 is SFDVKD. The CDR3 is 15 residues long. The CDR3 is CATGPQGGSYNEQFF. DNA for the CDR3: TGTGCCACCGGGCCCCAGGGGGGGTCCTACAATGAGCAGTTCTTC.

Only a few counts were recorded for this clonotype. This chain joins TRBV7-6 and TRBJ2-1, with 11 bases that match TRBD2. Germline trimming cut 4 bases from V and 5 bases from J; bases unmatched to any gene: 7. The CDR3 loop spans 16 amino acids. The germline V gene encodes CDR1 SGHVS and CDR2 FNYEAQ. The CDR3 DNA follows: TGTGCCAGCAGCTCTCCCCCTAGCGGGAGGAACAATGAGCAGTTCTTC. It translates to CASSSPPSGRNNEQFF.

This clonotype showed up just a few times. This CDR3 reads CSARGPFGANEKLFF. The CDR3 coding sequence is TGCAGTGCTAGAGGACCGTTCGGGGCGAATGAAAAACTGTTTTTT. The chain employs TRBV20-1 and TRBJ1-4, with D tentatively TRBD1 (5 bases). CDR1 is DFQATT, CDR2 SNEGSKA, per germline (reference sequence). Trimming pared 1 base from V and 5 bases from J, leaving 14 bases between. CDR3 size: 15 residues.

This clonotype was seen ten or more times. The V call is TRBV7-3, the J call TRBJ2-2; D is ambiguous. CDR1 is SGHTA and CDR2 is FQGTGA in the germline V gene. V lost 10 bases and J lost 4, with 7 bases in between. There are 11 residues in the CDR3. Written as DNA, the CDR3 is TGTGCCACCAGAGGCACCGGGGAGCTGTTTTTT. This codes for CATRGTGELFF.

This clonotype has ten or more counts. The chain is built from TRBV20-1 and TRBJ2-2, with D maybe TRBD2 (6 bases). Trimming cost V 7 bases and J 5 bases, with 11 bases left between them. CDR3 length: 12 amino acids. Germline CDR1 is DFQATT and CDR2 is SNEGSKA (reference sequence). For the CDR3, the DNA is TGCAGTGGATGGGCGGGGACCGGGGAGCTGTTTTTT. Its protein product is CSGWAGTGELFF.

The chain has TRBV25-1 and TRBJ2-5, with D perhaps being TRBD1 or TRBD2 (5 bases each). The V and J ends lost 4 bases and 1 base respectively, with 10 bases between them. Germline values: CDR1 MGHDK, CDR2 SYGVNS. This CDR3 has 14 amino acids. CDR3 nucleotide sequence: TGTGCCAGCAGTGCTGGGACCCCCCAAGAGACCCAGTACTTC. Amino acid sequence: CASSAGTPQETQYF. Combining the CDR3 with reference TRBV25-1 and TRBJ2-5 gives the whole variable domain EADIYQTPRYLVIGTGKKITLECSQTMGHDKMYWYQQDPGMELHLIHYSYGVNSTEKGDLSSESTVSRIRTEHFPLTLESARPSHTSQYLCASSAGTPQETQYFGPGTRLLVL.

The J gene is TRBJ1-1, the V gene TRBV5-1; 7 positions match TRBD1. Germline V CDR1 and CDR2: SGHRS, YFSETQ. The CDR3 runs 15 residues. Unmatched junction bases numbered 5, after V lost 0 bases and J lost 3 bases. CDR3 DNA sequence: TGCGCCAGCAGCTTGGATACAGGGGCGGACACTGAAGCTTTCTTT. Amino acids: CASSLDTGADTEAFF.

This clonotype was observed a few times. This rearrangement joins TRBV7-2 to TRBJ2-5, with 7 bases aligning to TRBD1. Germline V lookup: CDR1 SGHTA, CDR2 FQGNSA. The junction had 15 bases not matched to a gene; V was cut back by 3 bases and J by 5 bases. CDR3 length: 17 amino acids. The CDR3 spells CASSLGRQGSITETQYF. The CDR3 nucleotides are TGTGCCAGCAGCTTGGGCCGACAGGGTTCGATTACGGAGACCCAGTACTTC.

A few counts support this clonotype. The chain employs TRBV29-1 and TRBJ2-1, with D tentatively TRBD1 or TRBD2 (7 bases each). With 2 bases removed from V and 4 bases from J, the gap between germline ends came to 21 bases. There are 17 residues in the CDR3. Germline CDR1 is SQVTM and CDR2 is ANQGSEA. The chain's CDR3 is CSVEKRDSPWGYNEQFF. CDR3 DNA sequence: TGCAGCGTTGAAAAGCGGGACAGCCCTTGGGGGTACAATGAGCAGTTCTTC.

V gene TRBV28 combines with J gene TRBJ2-2; TRBD2 might be the D (5 bases). Germline CDR1 and CDR2: MDHEN and SYDVKM. The length of the CDR3 is 15 residues. Trimming pared 0 bases from V and 0 bases from J, leaving 5 bases between. CDR3 sequence: CASSLWDSNTGELFF. CDR3 sequence (DNA): TGTGCCAGCAGTTTATGGGACTCGAACACCGGGGAGCTGTTTTTT.

The sample holds a few counts of this clonotype. This chain joins TRBV28 and TRBJ1-2; D is unclear. Germline assignment: CDR1 MDHEN and CDR2 SYDVKM. The ends were cut back, 7 bases at V and 4 bases at J, with 16 bases in the middle. The length of the CDR3 is 14 residues. The CDR3 reads CASTFGVRSYGYTF. The CDR3 coding sequence is TGTGCCAGCACATTTGGGGTCCGATCCTATGGCTACACCTTC.

The rearrangement uses TRBV20-1 and TRBJ1-2; D remains ambiguous. The CDR3 covers 14 residues. Trimming took off 6 bases at V and 6 bases at J, with 20 bases between the two ends. In germline, CDR1 is DFQATT, CDR2 SNEGSKA (reference sequence). The CDR3 region is CSAKAPGKLHGYTF. CDR3 DNA: TGCAGTGCGAAAGCCCCCGGGAAACTTCATGGCTACACCTTC.

V gene TRBV3-1 combines with J gene TRBJ1-5; 9 positions agree with TRBD1. This CDR3 comprises 18 residues. CDR1 and CDR2 from the germline V gene are LGHDT and YNNKEL (reference sequence). The junction had 10 bases not matched to a gene; V was cut back by 2 bases and J by 2 bases. CDR3 sequence: CASSQRGQGVRGNQPQHF. The CDR3 nucleotides read TGTGCCAGCAGCCAAAGGGGACAGGGAGTCAGAGGCAATCAGCCCCAGCATTTT.

The rearrangement uses TRBV10-3 and TRBJ2-2; a weak D match, TRBD1 (6 bases). The V gene's germline CDR1 is ENHRY and CDR2 SYGVKD. This CDR3 is 12 amino acids long. V lost 5 bases to trimming and J lost 7 bases, with 8 bases between them. CDR3 coding DNA: TGTGCCATCAGTTCAGGGGTCGGGGAGCTGTTTTTT. Translated: CAISSGVGELFF.

This clonotype was observed a few times. The V gene is TRBV2, the J gene TRBJ2-7; D might be TRBD2 (6 bases). The CDR3 loop spans 16 amino acids. Germline V gives CDR1 SNHLY, CDR2 FYNNEI. Trimming took off 7 bases at V and 5 bases at J, with 24 bases between the two ends. This CDR3 is CASTPNHRDLGHEQYF. For the CDR3, the DNA is TGTGCCAGCACCCCGAACCACCGGGACTTGGGGCACGAGCAGTACTTC.

This clonotype was recorded many times. The rearrangement joins TRBV25-1 to TRBJ2-2, with TRBD1 matching over 8 bases. Trimming removed 0 bases from V and 3 bases from J; junction bases left unmatched: 3. Looked up from germline, CDR1 is MGHDK and CDR2 is SYGVNS. The CDR3 covers 16 residues. CDR3 loop: CASSEYGTGHTGELFF. In nucleotides, the CDR3 is TGTGCCAGCAGTGAATATGGGACAGGCCACACCGGGGAGCTGTTTTTT.

This clonotype has only a few counts. V gene TRBV4-3 combines with J gene TRBJ2-2, with 11 bases aligning to TRBD2. The CDR3 spans 18 residues. Germline CDR1 reads LGHNA; CDR2 reads YSLEER. The ends lost 0 bases at V and 0 bases at J; junction bases unmatched: 3. The CDR3 DNA reads TGCGCCAGCAGCCAAGATGGGACTAGCGGACCGAACACCGGGGAGCTGTTTTTT. It is translated as CASSQDGTSGPNTGELFF.

Only a few counts were recorded for this clonotype. The chain joins TRBV28 to TRBJ2-5, with D tentatively TRBD1 (5 bases). Trimming pared 6 bases from V and 6 bases from J, leaving 11 bases between. Germline values: CDR1 MDHEN, CDR2 SYDVKM. The CDR3 loop spans 12 amino acids. CDR3 DNA sequence: TGTGCCAGCAGAGTTAAGGGGCAGACCCAGTACTTC. Translated: CASRVKGQTQYF.